These T cell receptor beta chains were read from a single sample in a study of shared clonotypes between healthy human individuals. Using immunoSEQ multiplex PCR, the repertoire was profiled, and TCRdb retains in-frame clones only, with some absent. The sample records about 2.1 million clones, approximately 92% being singletons. The sequencing input was naive CD8+ T cells from PBMCs. The receptors here all came from a man younger than 30 in good health. Some clones in this sample may be carry-over from other donors' samples. Both conserved end residues are part of each CDR3. The D gene is left open where the match is weak. Clone size is stated in some rows and not others, as once, few, many or a class when expanded.

v_call,clone_size,d_call,j_call,cdr3_aa,cdr3_nt
TRBV2,-,-,TRBJ1-1,CASSELTGFMNTEAFF,TGTGCCAGCAGTGAGCTTACAGGCTTCATGAACACTGAAGCTTTCTTT
TRBV5-1,-,-,TRBJ2-5,CASSGGQETQYF,TGCGCCAGCAGCGGGGGACAAGAGACCCAGTACTTC
TRBV19,-,-,TRBJ2-1,CASSIRGENNNEQFF,TGTGCCAGTAGTATTCGAGGTGAGAATAACAATGAGCAGTTCTTC
TRBV21-1,once,-,TRBJ1-5,CARDRVSNQPQHF,TGTGCCAGGGACAGGGTGAGCAATCAGCCCCAGCATTTT
TRBV9,-,-,TRBJ1-1,CASSVINMNTEAFF,TGTGCCAGCAGCGTTATTAATATGAACACTGAAGCTTTCTTT
TRBV7-9,-,-,TRBJ2-1,CASSYSGGGIYNEQFF,TGTGCCAGCAGCTATAGCGGTGGGGGGATATACAATGAGCAGTTCTTC
TRBV27,-,-,TRBJ2-1,CASTVQGSYNEQFF,TGTGCCAGCACCGTACAGGGTTCCTACAATGAGCAGTTCTTC
TRBV28,-,-,TRBJ1-3,CASSVQGWTNTIYF,TGTGCCAGCAGTGTACAGGGTTGGACGAACACCATATATTTT
TRBV6-1,-,TRBD1,TRBJ2-1,CASRGQGYNEQFF,TGTGCCAGCAGGGGACAGGGGTACAATGAGCAGTTCTTC
TRBV7-3,-,-,TRBJ1-1,CASSRTENTEAFF,TGTGCCAGCAGCAGGACAGAGAACACTGAAGCTTTCTTT
TRBV28,once,TRBD1,TRBJ1-1,CASSIPGTVNTEAFF,TGTGCCAGCAGTATTCCCGGGACAGTGAACACTGAAGCTTTCTTT
TRBV28,-,TRBD1,TRBJ2-7,CASRRTGGSYEQYF,TGTGCCAGCAGACGGACAGGGGGCTCCTACGAGCAGTACTTC
TRBV30,few,TRBD1,TRBJ1-5,CAWSPHTGAGLPQHF,TGTGCCTGGAGTCCACACACAGGGGCTGGGCTGCCCCAGCATTTT
TRBV6-6,-,-,TRBJ2-3,CASSGLLDTQYF,TGTGCCAGCAGTGGACTTCTGGATACGCAGTATTTT
TRBV29-1,-,-,TRBJ2-3,CSALAPDTQYF,TGCAGCGCCCTCGCCCCAGATACGCAGTATTTT
TRBV7-9,-,-,TRBJ1-2,CASSLAAPGLNYGYTF,TGTGCCAGCAGCTTAGCTGCCCCGGGCCTTAACTATGGCTACACCTTC
TRBV25-1,-,TRBD2,TRBJ2-7,CASGEGSYEQYF,TGTGCCAGTGGGGAGGGCTCCTACGAGCAGTACTTC
TRBV4-3,-,-,TRBJ2-1,CASSLLDRAHEQFF,TGCGCCAGCAGCCTCCTTGATCGGGCCCATGAGCAGTTCTTC
TRBV27,-,TRBD1,TRBJ1-1,CASSLKLGRGPGTEAFF,TGTGCCAGCAGTTTAAAATTGGGCAGGGGGCCGGGAACTGAAGCTTTCTTT
TRBV29-1,-,TRBD1,TRBJ2-7,CSVQTGFYEQYF,TGCAGCGTGCAGACAGGGTTCTACGAGCAGTACTTC
TRBV13,-,-,TRBJ2-1,CASSSRGLYNEQFF,TGTGCCAGCAGCTCCAGAGGCCTTTACAATGAGCAGTTCTTC
TRBV29-1,-,TRBD2,TRBJ2-1,CSVSLAGFNEQFF,TGCAGCGTTTCTTTAGCGGGATTCAATGAGCAGTTCTTC
TRBV7-9,-,-,TRBJ2-7,CASSQYTSGTYEQYF,TGTGCCAGCAGCCAATACACGAGCGGAACCTACGAGCAGTACTTC
TRBV28,-,TRBD1,TRBJ1-1,CASSRGQEVPEAFF,TGTGCCAGCAGTAGAGGACAGGAGGTACCTGAAGCTTTCTTT
TRBV28,-,-,TRBJ2-5,CASSGNEQYF,TGTGCCAGCAGCGGCAATGAGCAGTACTTC
TRBV5-4,-,-,TRBJ2-1,CASSSSDNEQFF,TGTGCCAGCAGCTCGAGCGACAATGAGCAGTTCTTC
TRBV11-2,-,-,TRBJ1-5,CASRSGGNQPQHF,TGTGCCAGCAGATCTGGAGGCAATCAGCCCCAGCATTTT
TRBV6-6,once,-,TRBJ2-7,CASRGVSYEQYF,TGTGCCAGCAGGGGGGTTTCCTACGAGCAGTACTTC
TRBV4-3,once,-,TRBJ1-5,CASSQEWADNQPQHF,TGCGCCAGCAGCCAAGAGTGGGCAGACAATCAGCCCCAGCATTTT
TRBV30,-,TRBD1,TRBJ1-3,CAWSTTGGSTIYF,TGTGCCTGGAGTACTACAGGGGGCAGCACCATATATTTT
TRBV11-3,-,-,TRBJ2-7,CASSLGRSNEQYF,TGTGCCAGCAGCTTAGGAAGAAGTAACGAGCAGTACTTC
TRBV7-2,-,TRBD1,TRBJ1-2,CASSSVGQAVRGGYTF,TGTGCCAGCAGCTCGGTGGGACAGGCGGTTCGTGGTGGCTACACCTTC
TRBV2,-,-,TRBJ2-2,CASRSPTGEGTGELFF,TGTGCCAGCAGAAGCCCGACAGGGGAGGGTACCGGGGAGCTGTTTTTT
TRBV5-6,-,-,TRBJ2-3,CASSLWEPSTDTQYF,TGTGCCAGCAGCTTGTGGGAGCCCAGCACAGATACGCAGTATTTT
TRBV15,-,TRBD1,TRBJ1-2,CATSKIDREYGYTF,TGTGCCACCAGCAAAATTGACAGGGAATATGGCTACACCTTC
TRBV7-9,once,TRBD1,TRBJ2-1,CASSLDRDRYNEQFF,TGTGCCAGCAGCTTAGACAGGGACAGGTACAATGAGCAGTTCTTC
TRBV11-3,-,TRBD2,TRBJ2-3,CASSRSGTSLTDTQYF,TGTGCCAGCAGCAGGTCCGGGACTAGCCTCACAGATACGCAGTATTTT
TRBV11-2,-,-,TRBJ2-7,CASSLDLSYYEQYF,TGTGCCAGCAGCTTAGATTTAAGCTACTACGAGCAGTACTTC
TRBV2,-,-,TRBJ2-1,CASSEQGAASVSSYNEQFF,TGTGCCAGCAGTGAACAGGGTGCGGCTAGCGTAAGCTCCTACAATGAGCAGTTCTTC
TRBV28,-,TRBD1,TRBJ2-7,CASRDRGAAEQYF,TGTGCCAGCAGGGACAGGGGGGCTGCCGAGCAGTACTTC
TRBV7-6,-,TRBD2,TRBJ2-2,CASRSLAGVPGELFF,TGTGCCAGCAGGTCCCTAGCGGGAGTCCCCGGGGAGCTGTTTTTT
TRBV30,-,-,TRBJ2-1,CACQPEGSSYNEQFF,TGTGCCTGCCAGCCCGAGGGGAGCTCCTACAATGAGCAGTTCTTC
TRBV11-2,-,-,TRBJ2-5,CASSLTRGETQYF,TGTGCCAGCAGCTTGACCAGGGGAGAGACCCAGTACTTC
TRBV16,-,-,TRBJ2-3,CASSQLSLYTDTQYF,TGTGCCAGCAGCCAATTGTCCCTATACACAGATACGCAGTATTTT
TRBV7-8,-,-,TRBJ2-7,CASSLAMTLALHEQYF,TGTGCCAGCAGCTTAGCGATGACCCTCGCCCTCCACGAGCAGTACTTC
TRBV5-1,-,-,TRBJ1-2,CASSWDGGYGYTF,TGCGCCAGCAGCTGGGACGGCGGCTATGGCTACACCTTC
TRBV7-9,-,-,TRBJ1-1,CASSLDLGRNTEAFF,TGTGCCAGCAGCTTAGATCTCGGGAGGAACACTGAAGCTTTCTTT
TRBV5-1,-,TRBD2,TRBJ2-7,CASSLAESYEQYF,TGCGCCAGCAGCCTAGCGGAATCCTACGAGCAGTACTTC